This TCR beta chain was retrieved from a study of response to subunit inactivated influenza vaccine. Study-wide results and caveats: The authors suggested that few new T cells are recruited per seasonal influenza vaccination.

MiXCR was run by TCRdb on the RT-PCR reads, yielding one entry per CDR3 protein. The sample yields about 480,000 distinct CDR3 sequences, over 10% seen once. Note on this clonotype: Its specificity is unknown.

CDR1 is DFQATT, CDR2 SNEGSKA, per germline (reference sequence). The CDR3 has 15 residues. The junction had 9 bases not matched to a gene; V was cut back by 1 base and J by 4 bases. The chain carries TRBV20-1 and TRBJ2-7, with 8 bases aligning to TRBD2. The sequence was obtained from a man between 45 and 60 years old who received an inactivated influenza vaccine. This material consisted of PBMCs from blood, taken 45 days after vaccination. CDR3 in amino acids: CSARVRTSRRYEQYF. The CDR3 region has the DNA TGCAGTGCTAGAGTTCGGACTAGCCGAAGATACGAGCAGTACTTC.